These T cell receptor beta chains were read from a single sample in a study of T-cell memory formation after mild COVID-19. TCRdb re-derived calls from the 5' RACE reads in MiXCR, one entry per CDR3 protein. The top ten clones hold under 25% of a sample with a few hundred thousand distinct CDR3 sequences, roughly a fifth of them seen once. Sequencing input: PBMCs or a T cell subset sorted from them (not recorded which). Every receptor here comes from a man aged 18 to 30 who had mild COVID-19 (a few samples of this study predate the infection). Cell type and time point are not known. Each CDR3 is given with its conserved first and last residue. D genes are given only for firm matches. Where a row states a size, it is once, few, many or the class of an expanded clone; other rows omit it.

d_call: NA
clone_size: NA
j_call: TRBJ1-1
v_call: TRBV10-2
cdr3_nt: TGCGCCAGCAGCCCGGGGGGAGCTGTAGCTGAAGCTTTCTTT
cdr3_aa: CASSPGGAVAEAFF

d_call: NA
clone_size: NA
j_call: TRBJ2-5
v_call: TRBV6-6
cdr3_nt: TGTGCCAGTATGTACCAAGAGACCCAGTACTTC
cdr3_aa: CASMYQETQYF

d_call: NA
clone_size: few
j_call: TRBJ2-1
v_call: TRBV27
cdr3_nt: TGTGCTTGGGGAAGCTCCTACAATGAGCAGTTCTTC
cdr3_aa: CAWGSSYNEQFF

d_call: NA
clone_size: NA
j_call: TRBJ1-1
v_call: TRBV19
cdr3_nt: TGTGCCAGTAGTTCCCGGACGGACATGAACACTGAAGCTTTCTTT
cdr3_aa: CASSSRTDMNTEAFF

d_call: NA
clone_size: NA
j_call: TRBJ1-2
v_call: TRBV20-1
cdr3_nt: TGCAGTGCTAAACCGGGACGTCATGGCTACACCTTC
cdr3_aa: CSAKPGRHGYTF

d_call: NA
clone_size: few
j_call: TRBJ2-2
v_call: TRBV7-9
cdr3_nt: TGTGCCAGCGAGGGGTCCGGGGAGCTGTTTTTT
cdr3_aa: CASEGSGELFF

d_call: TRBD2
clone_size: NA
j_call: TRBJ2-5
v_call: TRBV3-1
cdr3_nt: TGTGCCAGCAGCCAAGAAATTAAGGGACTAGCGTGGGGTGGATGGGAGACCCAGTACTTC
cdr3_aa: CASSQEIKGLAWGGWETQYF

d_call: TRBD2
clone_size: NA
j_call: TRBJ2-2
v_call: TRBV7-8
cdr3_nt: TGTGCCAGCAGCCTCTTGGGCACGGGGGGGCCCAGCGGGGAGCTGTTTTTT
cdr3_aa: CASSLLGTGGPSGELFF

d_call: NA
clone_size: NA
j_call: TRBJ1-1
v_call: TRBV7-9
cdr3_nt: TGTGCCAGCAGCCAAGTGAGTGAAGCTTTCTTT
cdr3_aa: CASSQVSEAFF

d_call: TRBD1
clone_size: NA
j_call: TRBJ2-1
v_call: TRBV7-3
cdr3_nt: TGTGCCAGCAGCAGGGGGACAGGGTCGGCAAATGAGCAGTTCTTC
cdr3_aa: CASSRGTGSANEQFF

d_call: NA
clone_size: NA
j_call: TRBJ1-5
v_call: TRBV5-4
cdr3_nt: TGTGCCAGCAGCCCTTCGCCTAATCAGCCCCAGCATTTT
cdr3_aa: CASSPSPNQPQHF

d_call: TRBD1
clone_size: many
j_call: TRBJ1-5
v_call: TRBV5-1
cdr3_nt: TGCGCCAGCAGCTCGACAGGGGATCAGCCCCAGCATTTT
cdr3_aa: CASSSTGDQPQHF

d_call: NA
clone_size: few
j_call: TRBJ2-3
v_call: TRBV5-1
cdr3_nt: TGCGCCAGCAGCTTAAGGCCAGGGAGCACAGATACGCAGTATTTT
cdr3_aa: CASSLRPGSTDTQYF

d_call: TRBD1
clone_size: NA
j_call: TRBJ1-1
v_call: TRBV9
cdr3_nt: TGTACCAGCAGCGTAGGCGAGACAGGGAGGACTGAAGCTTTCTTT
cdr3_aa: CTSSVGETGRTEAFF

d_call: NA
clone_size: few
j_call: TRBJ1-2
v_call: TRBV7-2
cdr3_nt: TGTGCCAGCAGCTTAGAGTCCGGGGTCCGTGGCTACACCTTC
cdr3_aa: CASSLESGVRGYTF

d_call: NA
clone_size: NA
j_call: TRBJ2-1
v_call: TRBV7-2
cdr3_nt: TGTGCCAGCAGCTTGAGCGAATACAATGAGCAGTTCTTC
cdr3_aa: CASSLSEYNEQFF

d_call: TRBD2
clone_size: NA
j_call: TRBJ2-5
v_call: TRBV10-3
cdr3_nt: TGTGCCATCGCGAGCGGGGGGGGTGAGACCCAGTACTTC
cdr3_aa: CAIASGGGETQYF

d_call: NA
clone_size: few
j_call: TRBJ2-5
v_call: TRBV7-7
cdr3_nt: TGTGCCAGCAGCTTTGGGGCAGGGCAAGAGACCCAGTACTTC
cdr3_aa: CASSFGAGQETQYF

d_call: NA
clone_size: many
j_call: TRBJ2-5
v_call: TRBV5-6
cdr3_nt: TGTGCCAGCAGCTTGGACGGCCAGCTACAGACCCAGTACTTC
cdr3_aa: CASSLDGQLQTQYF

d_call: NA
clone_size: NA
j_call: TRBJ2-5
v_call: TRBV5-1
cdr3_nt: TGCGCCAGCAGCTTAGTCATGTCAGAAGAGACCCAGTACTTC
cdr3_aa: CASSLVMSEETQYF

d_call: NA
clone_size: many
j_call: TRBJ2-5
v_call: TRBV7-2
cdr3_nt: TGTGCCAGCAGCTTATTTCTGGGCCTGGAGACCCAGTACTTC
cdr3_aa: CASSLFLGLETQYF

d_call: TRBD1
clone_size: few
j_call: TRBJ2-7
v_call: TRBV7-9
cdr3_nt: TGTGCCAGCAGCCCCGACAGGGGTCGCACCTACGAGCAGTACTTC
cdr3_aa: CASSPDRGRTYEQYF

d_call: NA
clone_size: NA
j_call: TRBJ1-1
v_call: TRBV7-8
cdr3_nt: TGTGCCAGCAGACGACCCAGGGCCGACGACACTGAAGCTTTCTTT
cdr3_aa: CASRRPRADDTEAFF

d_call: NA
clone_size: NA
j_call: TRBJ1-2
v_call: TRBV4-3
cdr3_nt: TGCGCCAGCAGCCAAGGAGCCGGACCCAGCTATGGCTACACCTTC
cdr3_aa: CASSQGAGPSYGYTF

d_call: NA
clone_size: many
j_call: TRBJ2-5
v_call: TRBV4-3
cdr3_nt: TGCGCCAGCAGCCAAGGTGCTTCGGAGACCCAGTACTTC
cdr3_aa: CASSQGASETQYF

d_call: NA
clone_size: few
j_call: TRBJ2-4
v_call: TRBV24-1
cdr3_nt: TGTGCCACCAGTGCCGAAGGGGGGCGCGGATCCATTCAGTACTTC
cdr3_aa: CATSAEGGRGSIQYF

d_call: NA
clone_size: NA
j_call: TRBJ1-1
v_call: TRBV5-1
cdr3_nt: TGCGCCAGCAGCTCGAGCCTCGCTGAAGCTTTCTTT
cdr3_aa: CASSSSLAEAFF

d_call: NA
clone_size: NA
j_call: TRBJ1-2
v_call: TRBV19
cdr3_nt: TGTGCCAGTAACCAGCTAACAGGGATTGGCGGCTATGGCTACACCTTC
cdr3_aa: CASNQLTGIGGYGYTF

d_call: TRBD2
clone_size: NA
j_call: TRBJ2-2
v_call: TRBV20-1
cdr3_nt: TGCAGTGCTAGACCCCTAGCGGACCACAACACCGGGGAGCTGTTTTTT
cdr3_aa: CSARPLADHNTGELFF

d_call: NA
clone_size: few
j_call: TRBJ2-1
v_call: TRBV6-5
cdr3_nt: TGTGCCAGCAGCTCCGGGAGACACAATGAGCAGTTCTTC
cdr3_aa: CASSSGRHNEQFF

d_call: TRBD2
clone_size: NA
j_call: TRBJ2-3
v_call: TRBV11-2
cdr3_nt: TGTGCCAGCAGCTCCGAGGCGGGGGTCGATACGCAGTATTTT
cdr3_aa: CASSSEAGVDTQYF

d_call: NA
clone_size: NA
j_call: TRBJ2-2
v_call: TRBV6-5
cdr3_nt: TGTGCCAGCAGCCGCCACACCGGGGAGCTGTTTTTT
cdr3_aa: CASSRHTGELFF

d_call: NA
clone_size: NA
j_call: TRBJ2-5
v_call: TRBV28
cdr3_nt: TGTGCCAGCAGGGCAGGACAAGAGACCCAGTACTTC
cdr3_aa: CASRAGQETQYF

d_call: NA
clone_size: few
j_call: TRBJ2-1
v_call: TRBV7-2
cdr3_nt: TGTGCCAGCAGCTTAGAGGGACTTGAGCAGTTCTTC
cdr3_aa: CASSLEGLEQFF